The T cell receptor beta chain described here comes from a study of T-cell reconstitution after alpha-beta-depleted transplantation in children. Unique molecular identifiers were incorporated into the prepared TCRbeta library. MiXCR, applied by TCRdb to the PCR reads, yields one record per CDR3 protein. The sample lists fewer than 550,000 distinct CDR3 sequences; about 10% were seen once. The CDR3 has 15 residues. V lost 2 bases to trimming and J lost 1 base, with 12 bases between them. Germline loops: CDR1 MNHEY, CDR2 SMNVEV (reference sequence). There are many counts of this clonotype. The chain couples TRBV27 to TRBJ2-7, with D maybe TRBD1 (5 bases). Here the sequenced sample was PBMCs, taken before TCRalphabeta/CD19-depleted stem cell transplant. The origin of this receptor is a child aged 2-15 years with inherited bone marrow failure, due to receive a stem cell transplant. CDR3 sequence reads: CASSLGAGLSYEQYF. CDR3 in DNA: TGTGCCAGCAGTTTAGGGGCAGGGCTTTCCTACGAGCAGTACTTC.